The 8 T cell receptor beta chains below all came from one sample that was sequenced in a study of T cell changes during pregnancy in multiple sclerosis. The method was immunoSEQ multiplex PCR; TCRdb's version includes in-frame clones alone and lacks a portion of them. Of just over 50,000 clones in the sample, approximately 94% were seen once. Sequencing was performed on CD4+ T cells from peripheral blood mononuclear cells, taken in the second trimester of pregnancy. The receptors come from a female donor with multiple sclerosis, enrolled in a pregnancy study.

J is TRBJ2-5 and V is TRBV7-2, with TRBD2 identical over 10 bases. With 1 base clipped from V and 7 bases from J, the junction kept 9 bases outside the gene matches. CDR1 is SGHTA and CDR2 is FQGNSA in the germline V gene. The CDR3 loop spans 16 amino acids. CDR3 amino acids: CASSLVLAGARGTQYF. The DNA of the CDR3 is TGTGCCAGCAGCTTAGTTCTAGCGGGGGCGCGGGGGACCCAGTACTTC.

CDR3 residues: CATAQGDVNTEAFF. The CDR3 DNA is TGTGCCACAGCACAGGGGGACGTGAACACTGAAGCTTTCTTT. The chain links TRBV13 to TRBJ1-1, with 8 positions matching TRBD1. The CDR3 has 14 residues. V was clipped by 10 bases and J by 0 bases; unmatched bases: 7. Germline V gives CDR1 PRHDT, CDR2 FYEKMQ (reference sequence).

The genes are TRBV21-1 and TRBJ1-2. TRBV21-1 is classified as a pseudogene. CDR3 length: 15 residues. The CDR3 loop is CASSKGWETAYGYTF. The CDR3 bases are TGTGCCAGCAGCAAAGGGTGGGAGACTGCCTATGGCTACACCTTC.

The chain employs TRBV30 and TRBJ1-3; D call uncertain. Germline CDR1 GTSNPN, CDR2 SVGIG (reference sequence). V dropped 7 bases and J dropped 0 bases, with 7 bases sitting between them. The length of the CDR3 is 12 residues. CDR3 DNA sequence: TGTGCCTCCGGTCCCTCTGGAAACACCATATATTTT. It yields the protein CASGPSGNTIYF.

The chain has TRBV13 and TRBJ2-1; 11 bases fit TRBD2. Germline assignment: CDR1 PRHDT and CDR2 FYEKMQ (reference sequence). The junction had 8 bases not matched to a gene; V was cut back by 0 bases and J by 7 bases. The CDR3 has 17 amino acids. The CDR3, as DNA: TGTGCCAGCAGCTTAGGATCTAGCGGGGGGCCCCGGAATGAGCAGTTCTTC. As protein: CASSLGSSGGPRNEQFF. Filled out from reference TRBV13 and TRBJ2-1, the complete variable domain reads AAGVIQSPRHLIKEKRETATLKCYPIPRHDTVYWYQQGPGQDPQFLISFYEKMQSDKGSIPDRFSAQQFSDYHSELNMSSLELGDSALYFCASSLGSSGGPRNEQFFGPGTRLTVL.

The CDR3 region is CASSSGRGGTGELFF. For the CDR3, the DNA is TGTGCCAGCAGCAGTGGGAGGGGAGGCACCGGGGAGCTGTTTTTT. The chain links TRBV5-4 to TRBJ2-2, with TRBD2 identical over 7 bases. This CDR3 is built from 15 residues. V lost 4 bases and J lost 4; bases outside the gene matches: 7. CDR1 SGHNT and CDR2 YYREEE come from the germline V gene (reference sequence).

This rearrangement joins TRBV5-1 to TRBJ2-3; a possible D gene is TRBD1 (6 bases). Germline V gives CDR1 SGHRS, CDR2 YFSETQ. The CDR3 runs to 14 residues. V was trimmed by 2 bases and J by 4 bases, leaving 11 bases between them. This CDR3 reads CASSLAGAPDTQYF. For the CDR3, the DNA is TGCGCCAGCAGCTTAGCAGGGGCCCCAGATACGCAGTATTTT.

V usage is TRBV7-6 and J usage is TRBJ1-2; D gene unclear. Germline lookup yields CDR1 SGHVS and CDR2 FNYEAQ. This CDR3 region has 13 residues. Trimming cost V 0 bases and J 8 bases, with 10 bases left between them. CDR3 in amino acids: CASSLALSRGYTF. The CDR3 nucleotides read TGTGCCAGCAGCTTAGCTCTGTCCCGGGGCTACACCTTC.